The sequence of this T cell receptor (beta chain) was determined in a study of blood T cell repertoires in COVID-19. Original processing methods: The authors estimated nucleated cell counts from reference gene primer amplification. Generated by immunoSEQ multiplex PCR, the TCRdb table keeps only in-frame clones and is missing some. V and J calls and clone size are copied from that table; D and trimming were computed from the DNA. The sample has some 240,000 clones, around 83% seen once. CDR1 and CDR2 from the germline V gene are LGHDT and YNNKEL (reference sequence). This CDR3 has 18 amino acids. The V end was cut by 1 base, the J end by 4 bases, with 22 bases between. Only one count was recorded for this clone.

The sequenced sample was peripheral blood. This sequence was found in a woman between 40 and 55 years old who had recovered from COVID-19. This chain uses TRBV3-1 (or the pseudogene TRBV3-2) with TRBJ2-5, with D possibly matching TRBD2 (7 bases). CDR3 in amino acids: CASSQGPFKGGGRETQYF. CDR3 coding DNA: TGTGCCAGCAGCCAAGGTCCCTTTAAGGGGGGGGGCAGAGAGACCCAGTACTTC.